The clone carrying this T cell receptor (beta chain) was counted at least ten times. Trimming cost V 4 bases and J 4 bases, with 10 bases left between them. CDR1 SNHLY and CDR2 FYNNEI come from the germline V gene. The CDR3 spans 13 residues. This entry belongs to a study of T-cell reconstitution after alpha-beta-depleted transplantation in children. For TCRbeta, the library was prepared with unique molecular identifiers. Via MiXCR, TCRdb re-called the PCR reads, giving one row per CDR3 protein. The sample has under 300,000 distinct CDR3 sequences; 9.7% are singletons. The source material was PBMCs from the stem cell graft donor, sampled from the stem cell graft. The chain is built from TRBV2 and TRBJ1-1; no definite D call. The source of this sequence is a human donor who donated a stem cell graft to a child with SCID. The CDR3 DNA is TGTGCCAGCAGTGTTGCGAGTTCCACTGAAGCTTTCTTT. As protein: CASSVASSTEAFF.